A selection of T cell receptor beta chains follows, all from one sample in a study of CD8 T cells in Susac syndrome. MiXCR, run by TCRdb on the immunoSEQ multiplex PCR reads, gives a single entry per CDR3 protein. The sample consists of fewer than 300,000 distinct CDR3 sequences, around 83% of them appearing once. Sequencing was carried out using CD8+ T cells from PBMCs. These receptors were taken from a human donor with multiple sclerosis. CDR3s include the opening cysteine and the closing phenylalanine or tryptophan. The D gene is left open where the match is weak. Clone size appears in some rows only: once, few, many, or a class for an expanded clone.

>TRBD2|TRBJ2-1|TRBV7-3|.
CASSPGLAGEGHNEQFF
TGTGCCAGCAGCCCGGGACTAGCGGGAGAGGGACACAATGAGCAGTTCTTC
>.|TRBJ2-7|TRBV20-1|.
CSASWGGAYEQYF
TGCAGTGCTAGTTGGGGCGGGGCCTACGAGCAGTACTTC
>.|TRBJ2-7|TRBV6-5|.
CASSYSRGYEQYF
TGTGCCAGCAGTTACTCTCGGGGTTACGAGCAGTACTTC
>.|TRBJ2-3|TRBV15|.
CATSRDRGIGIDTQYF
TGTGCCACCAGCAGAGATCGCGGGATCGGGATAGATACGCAGTATTTT
>.|TRBJ2-7|TRBV28|.
CASSFRQSNEQYF
TGTGCCAGCAGTTTCAGACAGTCGAACGAGCAGTACTTC
>TRBD2|TRBJ2-1|TRBV11-2|.
CASSSTPGLAGGWVYNEQFF
TGTGCCAGCAGCTCTACTCCGGGACTAGCGGGAGGGTGGGTTTACAATGAGCAGTTCTTC
>TRBD2|TRBJ2-7|TRBV27|few
CASSPMVGLAHEQYF
TGTGCCAGCAGTCCAATGGTAGGACTAGCCCACGAGCAGTACTTC
>TRBD1|TRBJ2-1|TRBV28|.
CASSSPRQGIYNEQFF
TGTGCCAGCAGTTCACCTCGACAGGGGATCTACAATGAGCAGTTCTTC
>TRBD2|TRBJ2-7|TRBV7-6|.
CASSHGTNYEQYF
TGTGCCAGCAGCCACGGGACTAACTACGAGCAGTACTTC
>TRBD2|TRBJ2-7|TRBV19|.
CASSIAGDYSYEQYF
TGTGCCAGTAGTATCGCGGGAGACTACTCCTACGAGCAGTACTTC
>.|TRBJ2-1|TRBV27|.
CASSLWVPPNEQFF
TGTGCCAGCAGTTTATGGGTCCCACCCAATGAGCAGTTCTTC
>.|TRBJ1-2|TRBV15|.
CATSAPEEGSYGYTF
TGTGCCACCAGCGCCCCAGAGGAGGGCAGCTATGGCTACACCTTC
>TRBD2|TRBJ2-7|TRBV19|.
CASRLAGGPNEQYF
TGTGCCAGTAGACTAGCGGGAGGGCCGAACGAGCAGTACTTC
>.|TRBJ2-2|TRBV7-9|.
CASSFLAGITGELFF
TGTGCCAGCAGCTTCTTGGCGGGAATCACCGGGGAGCTGTTTTTT
>.|TRBJ2-6|TRBV12-3/TRBV12-4|.
CASSSRDTRLGGANVLTF
TGTGCCAGCAGTTCCCGGGACACTAGATTAGGTGGGGCCAACGTCCTGACTTTC
>TRBD1|TRBJ2-5|TRBV19|once
CRGGQGRQETQYF
TGCCGGGGGGGACAGGGGCGTCAAGAGACCCAGTACTTC